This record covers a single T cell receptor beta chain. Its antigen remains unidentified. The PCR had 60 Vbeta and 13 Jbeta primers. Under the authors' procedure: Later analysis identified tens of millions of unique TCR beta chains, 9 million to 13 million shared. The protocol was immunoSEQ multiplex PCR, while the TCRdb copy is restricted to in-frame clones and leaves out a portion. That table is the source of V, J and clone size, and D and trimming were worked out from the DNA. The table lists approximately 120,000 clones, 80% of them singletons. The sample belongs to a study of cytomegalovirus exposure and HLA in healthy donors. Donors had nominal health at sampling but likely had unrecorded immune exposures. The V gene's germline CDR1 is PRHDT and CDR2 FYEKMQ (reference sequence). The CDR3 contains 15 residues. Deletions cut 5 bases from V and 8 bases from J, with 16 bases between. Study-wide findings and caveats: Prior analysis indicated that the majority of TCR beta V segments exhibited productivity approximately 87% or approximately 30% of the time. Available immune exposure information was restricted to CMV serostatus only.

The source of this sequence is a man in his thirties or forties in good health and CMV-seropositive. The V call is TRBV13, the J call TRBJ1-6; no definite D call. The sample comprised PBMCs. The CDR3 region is CASSLSWTEDSPLHF. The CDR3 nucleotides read TGTGCCAGCAGCCTGTCGTGGACGGAGGATTCACCCCTCCACTTT.